The 5 T cell receptor beta chains presented below share a single source sample, sequenced in a study of cytomegalovirus exposure and HLA in healthy donors. The study ran its PCR with 60 Vbeta and 13 Jbeta primers. Sequencing was performed with immunoSEQ multiplex PCR; in TCRdb, only in-frame clones are kept and a portion is missing. Of approximately 88,000 clones listed, over 60% were seen once; the top ten hold about 3.8%. The sample comprised PBMCs. The receptors here all came from a man aged 25 to 40 in good health and CMV-seronegative.

The V call is TRBV4-2, the J call TRBJ1-1; D uncertain. The CDR3 sequence is 14 residues long. Trimming cost V 0 bases and J 2 bases, with 7 bases left between them. Germline CDR1 is LGHNA and CDR2 is YNFKEQ. The CDR3 sequence: CASSQETVNTEAFF. CDR3 coding DNA: TGTGCCAGCAGCCAAGAGACTGTAAACACTGAAGCTTTCTTT.

V usage is TRBV30 and J usage is TRBJ1-4; perhaps TRBD1 as D (5 bases). Germline CDR1 and CDR2: GTSNPN and SVGIG (reference sequence). The CDR3 runs 15 residues. Trimming removed 3 bases at V and 0 bases at J, with 11 bases between. The CDR3 loop reads CAWSPQTATNEKLFF. As DNA, the CDR3 is TGTGCCTGGAGCCCCCAGACAGCAACTAATGAAAAACTGTTTTTT. The full variable domain, rest sourced from reference TRBV30 and TRBJ1-4, is SQTIHQWPATLVQPVGSPLSLECTVEGTSNPNLYWYRQAAGRGLQLLFYSVGIGQISSEVPQNLSASRPQDRQFILSSKKLLLSDSGFYLCAWSPQTATNEKLFFGSGTQLSVL.

This rearrangement joins TRBV5-1 to TRBJ2-7, with TRBD2 identical over 13 bases. V gave up 3 bases and J gave up 7 bases; unmatched junction bases: 4. The CDR3 consists of 14 residues. Per the germline V gene, CDR1 is SGHRS and CDR2 is YFSETQ. This chain's CDR3 is CASSWTSGGYEQYF. As DNA, the CDR3 is TGCGCCAGCAGCTGGACTAGCGGGGGATATGAGCAGTACTTC.

The genes are TRBV27 and TRBJ2-3; unclear D gene. Trimming cost V 3 bases and J 0 bases, with 10 bases left between them. The CDR3 totals 15 residues. Germline values: CDR1 MNHEY, CDR2 SMNVEV (reference sequence). CDR3 nucleotides: TGTGCCAGCAGTTTCATACTCGCTAGCACAGATACGCAGTATTTT. As protein: CASSFILASTDTQYF.

The CDR3 DNA follows: TGTGCCAGCAGCTTAAAGAGTAGTGAGACCCAGTACTTC. Translating it yields CASSLKSSETQYF. The chain couples TRBV7-9 to TRBJ2-5; no clear D. From germline, CDR1 is SEHNR and CDR2 FQNEAQ (reference sequence). The V end lost 2 bases, the J end lost 5 bases, and 9 bases lay between the germline ends. This CDR3 region has 13 residues.